This T cell receptor (beta chain) was retrieved from a study of regulatory T cells in long-lasting Graves disease. Study background: Persistent Graves' disease meant over 5 years of antithyroid drugs with positive TSH receptor antibodies.

The table lists this clonotype with many counts. Its target is not known. Time point in this sample: persistent/refractory GD, antithyroid drugs over 5 years with positive TRAb. The authors made the TCR library using RNA they extracted from PBMCs. EDTA tubes received around 9.4 milliliters of collected peripheral blood. Arm-PCR of CDR3 regions with iRepertoire HTBI primers generated TCR beta libraries. TCRdb processed the multiplex PCR reads anew with MiXCR; each CDR3 protein has one entry. The data show a few hundred thousand distinct CDR3 sequences, 23% seen once. Between the trimmed V and J ends, which lost 3 bases and 4 bases, there was a span of 16 bases. Germline V gene data show CDR1 as SGHTA and CDR2 as FQGNSA. The CDR3 has 15 amino acids. Study-wide points: Accuracy might have suffered from few samples. Sharing of public clonotypes was greater in persistent patients (more than 2,500) than in new patients (around 930).

The rearrangement links TRBV7-2 to TRBJ2-7; D is undetermined. The receptor comes from a female donor with Graves disease. Here the sequenced sample was peripheral blood mononuclear cells (PBMCs), taken when the disease was refractory, from a patient treated with antithyroid drugs. The CDR3: CASSFEALPFYEQYF. For the CDR3, the DNA is TGTGCCAGCAGCTTTGAAGCGCTTCCTTTTTACGAGCAGTACTTC.